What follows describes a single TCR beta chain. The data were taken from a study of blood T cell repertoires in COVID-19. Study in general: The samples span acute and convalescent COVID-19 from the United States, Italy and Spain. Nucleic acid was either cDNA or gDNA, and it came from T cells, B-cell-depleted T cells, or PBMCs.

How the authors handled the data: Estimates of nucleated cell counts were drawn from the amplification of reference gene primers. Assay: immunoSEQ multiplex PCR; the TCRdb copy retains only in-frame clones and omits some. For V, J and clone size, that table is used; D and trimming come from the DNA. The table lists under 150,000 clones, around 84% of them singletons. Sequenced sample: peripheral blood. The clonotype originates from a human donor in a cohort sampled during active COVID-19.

CDR3 in amino acids: CASSLVGGQSYGYTF. In nucleotides, the CDR3 is TGTGCCAGCAGTTTGGTGGGGGGACAGTCCTATGGCTACACCTTC. The chain links TRBV27 to TRBJ1-2; 7 bases fit TRBD1. V was pared by 3 bases and J by 4 bases, with 8 bases of the junction left unmatched. The CDR3 is 15 residues long. CDR1 MNHEY and CDR2 SMNVEV come from the germline V gene (reference sequence).